Shown below are 25 T cell receptor beta chains from a single sample sequenced in a study of T cells in Graves' hyperthyroidism and ophthalmopathy. There were TCR beta CDR3 regions amplified from RNA transcripts. Researchers ran a first-round RT-PCR on the TCR CDR3 using the HTBI primer set. TCRdb recomputed calls from the multiplex PCR reads with MiXCR, one row per CDR3 protein. Of hundreds of thousands of distinct CDR3 sequences listed, approximately 15% are singletons. Sequencing used blood. All receptors derive from a woman aged 18-29 years with Graves' hyperthyroidism.

This clonotype showed up many times. The V gene is TRBV30, the J gene TRBJ1-1; no definite D call. The CDR3 is 14 residues long. Germline V gene sequence: CDR1 GTSNPN, CDR2 SVGIG (reference sequence). Trimming shortened V by 0 bases and J by 0 bases, and 8 bases separated the two germline ends. The CDR3: CAWSVAPLNTEAFF. Here the CDR3 DNA reads TGTGCCTGGAGTGTGGCCCCCCTGAACACTGAAGCTTTCTTT.

This clonotype was seen more than once but under ten times. The V call is TRBV30, the J call TRBJ2-1, with D tentatively TRBD1 or TRBD2 (6 bases each). Germline V gene sequence: CDR1 GTSNPN, CDR2 SVGIG (reference sequence). The V end was cut by 2 bases, the J end by 6 bases, with 11 bases between. The CDR3 spans 13 residues. This CDR3 is CAWSSQGGNEQFF. The CDR3 DNA reads TGTGCCTGGAGTTCACAGGGAGGCAATGAGCAGTTCTTC.

This clonotype has ten or more counts. The chain has TRBV28 and TRBJ2-7; D might be TRBD1 or TRBD2, each matching 8 bases. This CDR3 is built from 19 residues. The V end lost 5 bases, the J end lost 7 bases, and 33 bases lay between the germline ends. Per the germline V gene, CDR1 is MDHEN and CDR2 is SYDVKM. This CDR3 reads CASSGRTGPSLAADTEQYF. CDR3 sequence (DNA): TGTGCCAGCAGTGGAAGGACAGGGCCGTCACTAGCGGCGGATACAGAGCAGTACTTC.

V gene TRBV20-1 combines with J gene TRBJ2-1; 7 bases map to TRBD2. The CDR3 has 15 residues. The germline V gene encodes CDR1 DFQATT and CDR2 SNEGSKA (reference sequence). The V segment lost 6 bases and the J segment 4 bases; nucleotides outside the gene matches: 12. Written as DNA, the CDR3 is TGCAGTGCCCCGTCCCCTAGCGGATTTTACAATGAGCAGTTCTTC. It specifies CSAPSPSGFYNEQFF.

This clonotype appeared many times. The V and J genes are TRBV20-1 and TRBJ2-1, with 12 bases lining up with TRBD2. Per germline, CDR1 DFQATT and CDR2 SNEGSKA (reference sequence). V trimming: 6 bases; J trimming: 9 bases; junction bases outside the gene matches: 3. There are 12 residues in the CDR3. CDR3 sequence: CSAGLAGREQFF. The CDR3 region has the DNA TGCAGTGCCGGACTAGCGGGACGTGAGCAGTTCTTC.

This chain links TRBV3-1 with TRBJ2-7, with D tentatively TRBD2 (6 bases). This CDR3 region has 14 residues. V was trimmed by 4 bases and J by 7 bases, leaving 17 bases between them. CDR1 LGHDT and CDR2 YNNKEL come from the germline V gene (reference sequence). CDR3 in DNA: TGTGCCAGCAGCCCCGGGCGGGCGGCGGGGGAGCAGTACTTC. This sequence encodes CASSPGRAAGEQYF.

This clonotype was observed a few times. The chain uses TRBV6-1 and TRBJ2-3, with 14 bases matching TRBD2. Germline CDR1 MNHNS, CDR2 SASEGT. V shed 5 bases, J shed 3 bases, and the junction held 7 bases outside the gene matches. There are 17 residues in the CDR3. The CDR3 region is CASSPRTSGRRTDTQYF. CDR3 nucleotide sequence: TGTGCCAGCAGTCCCCGGACTAGCGGGAGGAGGACAGATACGCAGTATTTT.

This clonotype showed up many times. The V gene is TRBV7-9, the J gene TRBJ2-7, with D maybe TRBD2 (5 bases). The CDR3 length is 14 residues. Germline V gene lookup returns CDR1 SEHNR and CDR2 FQNEAQ (reference sequence). Trimming removed 1 base at V and 6 bases at J, with 13 bases between. DNA of the CDR3: TGTGCCAGCAGCTTAGTCGCGGGCCTAGGCGAGCAGTACTTC. Amino acid sequence: CASSLVAGLGEQYF. Looking up the rest from reference TRBV7-9 and TRBJ2-7 gives the full variable domain: DTGVSQNPRHKITKRGQNVTFRCDPISEHNRLYWYRQTLGQGPEFLTYFQNEAQLEKSRLLSDRFSAERPKGSFSTLEIQRTEQGDSAMYLCASSLVAGLGEQYFGPGTRLTVT.

This clonotype was detected ten times or more. This sequence joins TRBV20-1 and TRBJ2-5; the match to TRBD2 covers 8 bases. The trim removed 6 bases at V and 4 bases at J, leaving 13 bases unmatched. There are 15 residues in the CDR3. Germline lookup yields CDR1 DFQATT and CDR2 SNEGSKA (reference sequence). As DNA, the CDR3 is TGCAGTGCCACAAGTAGCGGGGCCCTCCGAGAGACCCAGTACTTC. Amino acid sequence: CSATSSGALRETQYF.

This clonotype was counted at least ten times. V usage is TRBV6-1 and J usage is TRBJ1-2; TRBD1 is a possible D gene (6 bases). This CDR3 has 15 amino acids. Trimming removed 0 bases from V and 7 bases from J, with 15 bases in between. The germline V gene has CDR1 MNHNS and CDR2 SASEGT. The CDR3 loop is CASSEAGTRPTGYTF. The CDR3 coding sequence is TGTGCCAGCAGTGAAGCGGGGACAAGACCGACTGGCTACACCTTC.

This clonotype was detected a few times. This sequence joins TRBV24-1 and TRBJ2-5; 12 bases map to TRBD2. Germline CDR1 is KGHDR and CDR2 is SFDVKD. There are 14 residues in the CDR3. J lost 5 bases, V lost 10 bases, and 7 bases had no gene match. CDR3: CATSTSGSSETQYF. The CDR3 DNA sequence: TGTGCCACTTCGACTAGCGGGAGTTCGGAGACCCAGTACTTC.

The sample holds many counts of this clonotype. V is TRBV11-2 and J is TRBJ2-1; TRBD2 agrees at 7 bases. The CDR3 is made up of 19 amino acids. Germline V gives CDR1 SGHAT, CDR2 FQNNGV. The V and J ends lost 7 bases and 3 bases, in that order; junction bases with no gene match: 21. DNA for the CDR3: TGTGCCAGCACCCAGCGTCGGCGGGAGTGGATTTCGGACTACAATGAGCAGTTCTTC. Its protein is CASTQRRREWISDYNEQFF.

The sample holds many counts of this clonotype. The CDR3 DNA sequence: TGTGCCAGCAGCTTCCCCTATCTCGGTGGGGGGGCGAACACTGAAGCTTTCTTT. It codes for CASSFPYLGGGANTEAFF. This rearrangement joins TRBV7-9 to TRBJ1-1, with a weak D call TRBD1 (6 bases). The CDR3 loop spans 18 amino acids. Trimming pared 3 bases from V and 1 base from J, leaving 21 bases between. CDR1 and CDR2 from the germline V gene are SEHNR and FQNEAQ (reference sequence).

The sample holds many counts of this clonotype. The chain carries TRBV30 and TRBJ2-1; possible D gene TRBD1, 7 bases. The length of the CDR3 is 17 residues. With 0 bases removed from V and 4 bases from J, the gap between germline ends came to 19 bases. Per the germline V gene, CDR1 is GTSNPN and CDR2 is SVGIG (reference sequence). The CDR3 DNA is TGTGCCTGGAGTGTACGGAGGGGGGACAGATCATACAATGAGCAGTTCTTC. This translates into CAWSVRRGDRSYNEQFF.

The sample holds many counts of this clonotype. The rearrangement links TRBV20-1 to TRBJ2-1; 10 bases are a match to TRBD2. This CDR3 region has 19 residues. The J segment lost 6 bases and the V segment lost 3 bases, leaving 20 bases of the junction unmatched. CDR1 is DFQATT and CDR2 is SNEGSKA in the germline V gene (reference sequence). The CDR3 spells CSARTPLPSGGLRFNEQFF. For the CDR3, the DNA is TGCAGTGCTAGGACGCCATTGCCTAGCGGGGGCCTTCGATTCAATGAGCAGTTCTTC.

This clonotype was observed a handful of times. This chain joins TRBV6-6 and TRBJ1-1; no definite D call. The germline V gene has CDR1 MNHNY and CDR2 SVGAGI (reference sequence). CDR3 length: 15 residues. Deletions cut 2 bases from V and 4 bases from J, with 14 bases between. CDR3 in amino acids: CASSYSRGAGTEAFF. The CDR3 DNA is TGTGCCAGCAGTTACAGTCGGGGAGCAGGCACTGAAGCTTTCTTT.

This clonotype came up a few times. The rearrangement links TRBV28 to TRBJ2-5; 8 positions agree with TRBD2. The CDR3 consists of 12 residues. V shed 5 bases, J shed 10 bases, and the junction held 6 bases outside the gene matches. Germline CDR1 reads MDHEN; CDR2 reads SYDVKM. The CDR3 DNA is TGTGCCAGCAGTCTAGCGGGTGGGCACCAGTACTTC. It is translated as CASSLAGGHQYF. The variable domain in full, with the rest retrieved from reference TRBV28 and TRBJ2-5, is DVKVTQSSRYLVKRTGEKVFLECVQDMDHENMFWYRQDPGLGLRLIYFSYDVKMKEKGDIPEGYSVSREKKERFSLILESASTNQTSMYLCASSLAGGHQYFGPGTRLLVL.

Only one count was recorded for this clonotype. A much bigger clone sits one base away, suggesting this may be a read error. V usage is TRBV2 and J usage is TRBJ2-2, with D perhaps assigned TRBD1 or TRBD2 (5 bases each). Germline CDR1 SNHLY, CDR2 FYNNEI. The length of the CDR3 is 15 residues. CDR3 coding DNA: TGTGCCAGCAGTGGATCGACAGTGGCGGGCCGGGAACTGTTTTTT. Translating it yields CASSGSTVAGRELFF. The variable domain in full, completed from reference TRBV2 and TRBJ2-2, reads EPEVTQTPSHQVTQMGQEVILRCVPISNHLYFYWYRQILGQKVEFLVSFYNNEISEKSEIFDDQFSVERPDGSNFTLKIRSTKLEDSAMYFCASSGSTVAGRELFFGEGSRLTVL.

The CDR3 sequence: CASSQDLGTSGYNEQFF. The CDR3 nucleotides read TGCGCCAGCAGCCAAGATCTAGGGACTAGCGGTTACAATGAGCAGTTCTTC. The chain recombines TRBV4-3 with TRBJ2-1; 11 positions match TRBD2. Trimming removed 0 bases from V and 4 bases from J; junction bases left unmatched: 5. The CDR3 is 17 residues long. Germline values: CDR1 LGHNA, CDR2 YSLEER.

The V and J genes are TRBV30 and TRBJ2-1; possible D gene TRBD2, 6 bases. The germline gives CDR1 GTSNPN, CDR2 SVGIG (reference sequence). This CDR3 is built from 14 residues. DNA for the CDR3: TGTGCACAAGTAGGGGCTAGCGCGTACAATGAGCAGTTCTTC. This gives the protein CAQVGASAYNEQFF.

There are many counts of this clonotype. This chain joins TRBV28 and TRBJ2-7; TRBD2 is a possible D gene (5 bases). Trimming cost V 7 bases and J 0 bases, with 16 bases left between them. This CDR3 contains 15 residues. The germline V gene has CDR1 MDHEN and CDR2 SYDVKM. The CDR3 DNA sequence: TGTGCCAGCACCCCCCGCCAGCGGAACTCCTACGAGCAGTACTTC. It is translated as CASTPRQRNSYEQYF.

The chain couples TRBV7-9 to TRBJ2-5, with no clear D. There are 12 residues in the CDR3. Germline V gives CDR1 SEHNR, CDR2 FQNEAQ (reference sequence). V lost 4 bases to trimming and J lost 4 bases, with 7 bases between them. The CDR3: CASSYPTETQYF. The DNA for the CDR3 is TGTGCCAGCAGCTACCCAACAGAGACCCAGTACTTC.

In this sample, this clonotype turned up many times. The chain carries TRBV7-3 and TRBJ1-2; weak D call: TRBD1 (5 bases). Trimming pared 2 bases from V and 6 bases from J, leaving 10 bases between. The CDR3 runs to 13 residues. Germline CDR1 and CDR2: SGHTA and FQGTGA. CDR3 coding DNA: TGTGCCAGCAGCTTAGGGGGGTCCCATGGCTACACCTTC. Protein: CASSLGGSHGYTF. The complete variable domain, with remaining parts taken from reference TRBV7-3 and TRBJ1-2, reads GAGVSQTPSNKVTEKGKYVELRCDPISGHTALYWYRQSLGQGPEFLIYFQGTGAADDSGLPNDRFFAVRPEGSVSTLKIQRTERGDSAVYLCASSLGGSHGYTFGSGTRLTVV.

This clonotype was seen at least ten times. This sequence joins TRBV7-3 and TRBJ1-2, with D uncertain. The CDR3 contains 16 residues. Germline CDR1 SGHTA, CDR2 FQGTGA. Trimming pared 2 bases from V and 0 bases from J, leaving 13 bases between. This CDR3 is CASSLPPTGANYGYTF. The CDR3 DNA follows: TGTGCCAGCAGCTTACCCCCGACCGGTGCTAACTATGGCTACACCTTC.

This clonotype was counted at least ten times. The chain joins TRBV6-2 or TRBV6-3 to TRBJ1-2; TRBD1 might be the D (6 bases). Germline V gene sequence: CDR1 MNHEY, CDR2 SVGEGT. The CDR3 runs 13 residues. V was cut by 5 bases and J by 6 bases, with 13 bases left in between. The CDR3 sequence: CASSRQVVDGYTF. DNA for the CDR3: TGTGCCAGCAGTCGACAGGTTGTTGATGGCTACACCTTC.